The next 32 T cell receptor beta chains were all read from a single sample in a study of T cell repertoires in ileal Crohn's disease. Profiling relied on immunoSEQ multiplex PCR, and the TCRdb table lists in-frame clones only, not all of them. The sample lists tens of thousands of clones, roughly 77% occurring once. The sample was ileal tissue. The receptors here all came from an adult with Crohn's disease.

The chain joins TRBV30 to TRBJ1-2, with 7 bases fitting TRBD1. Germline lookup yields CDR1 GTSNPN and CDR2 SVGIG (reference sequence). V shed 3 bases, J shed 4 bases, and the junction held 8 bases outside the gene matches. CDR3 length equals 14 residues. CDR3 bases: TGTGCCTGGAGCCCCTTCGGACAGGTCTATGGCTACACCTTC. Protein sequence: CAWSPFGQVYGYTF.

This clone was found once. The V and J genes are TRBV2 and TRBJ2-5; TRBD2 is a possible D gene (6 bases). The CDR3 contains 12 residues. V dropped 8 bases and J dropped 5 bases, with 12 bases sitting between them. Germline CDR1 reads SNHLY; CDR2 reads FYNNEI. As DNA, the CDR3 is TGTGCCAGCTGGAGGGGCGGGGAGACCCAGTACTTC. It translates to CASWRGGETQYF. Using reference TRBV2 and TRBJ2-5 for the parts outside the CDR3, the full variable domain is EPEVTQTPSHQVTQMGQEVILRCVPISNHLYFYWYRQILGQKVEFLVSFYNNEISEKSEIFDDQFSVERPDGSNFTLKIRSTKLEDSAMYFCASWRGGETQYFGPGTRLLVL.

The chain combines TRBV7-6 with TRBJ1-3, with D possibly TRBD1 on 6 matching bases. The germline V gene has CDR1 SGHVS and CDR2 FNYEAQ. This CDR3 contains 15 residues. Deletions cut 6 bases from V and 3 bases from J, with 15 bases between. For the CDR3, the DNA is TGTGCCAGCAGTGCCGGGACAAATCTTGGAAACACCATATATTTT. Translated, it gives CASSAGTNLGNTIYF. The complete variable domain, with remaining parts taken from reference TRBV7-6 and TRBJ1-3, reads GAGVSQSPRYKVTKRGQDVALRCDPISGHVSLYWYRQALGQGPEFLTYFNYEAQQDKSGLPNDRFSAERPEGSISTLTIQRTEQRDSAMYRCASSAGTNLGNTIYFGEGSWLTVV.

The chain combines TRBV7-3 with TRBJ1-1; tentative D call: TRBD1 (5 bases). Germline loops: CDR1 SGHTA, CDR2 FQGTGA. V was clipped by 5 bases and J by 2 bases, with 15 bases between them. This CDR3 region has 15 residues. CDR3 sequence (DNA): TGTGCCAGCAGCCTCCTCGGGGGTGAAAACACTGAAGCTTTCTTT. Protein product: CASSLLGGENTEAFF.

The chain carries TRBV10-2 and TRBJ2-7, with 8 bases lining up with TRBD1. The CDR3 contains 15 residues. V lost 4 bases and J lost 3; bases outside the gene matches: 8. CDR1 and CDR2 from the germline V gene are WSHSY and SAAADI. CDR3 sequence reads: CASSVQGQGIYEQYF. CDR3 DNA sequence: TGCGCCAGCAGTGTCCAAGGACAGGGTATCTACGAGCAGTACTTC.

The chain links TRBV7-8 to TRBJ2-1; 10 bases fit TRBD2. This CDR3 comprises 15 residues. The ends lost 5 bases at V and 1 base at J; junction bases unmatched: 2. The germline V gene encodes CDR1 SGHVS and CDR2 FQNEAQ. As DNA, the CDR3 is TGTGCCAGCAGCCCTAGCGGGGGATCCTACAATGAGCAGTTCTTC. Its protein is CASSPSGGSYNEQFF.

This chain connects TRBV7-9 to TRBJ1-1, with D hard to call. The length of the CDR3 is 14 residues. Trimming left V 0 bases short and J 1 base short, with 6 bases between. The germline V gene encodes CDR1 SEHNR and CDR2 FQNEAQ (reference sequence). CDR3 region: CASSLASQNTEAFF. In DNA form, the CDR3 reads TGTGCCAGCAGCTTAGCTTCCCAGAACACTGAAGCTTTCTTT.

The J gene is TRBJ1-2, the V gene TRBV20-1; TRBD1 aligns across 7 bases. The germline V gene encodes CDR1 DFQATT and CDR2 SNEGSKA (reference sequence). The CDR3 contains 11 residues. CDR3 bases: TGCAGCCACCTGGGACAGCTTGGCTACACCTTC. This codes for CSHLGQLGYTF.

This clone appeared a few times. Other DNA sequences in this sample translate to the same CDR3. CDR3 region: CASSLASADTQYF. The CDR3 nucleotides read TGCGCCAGCAGCTTGGCTTCGGCAGATACGCAGTATTTT. The chain combines TRBV5-1 with TRBJ2-3; D gene ambiguous. Germline V gene data show CDR1 as SGHRS and CDR2 as YFSETQ. CDR3 length: 13 residues. V gave up 0 bases and J gave up 4 bases, with 6 bases separating them.

This sequence joins TRBV30 and TRBJ1-6, with TRBD1 matching over 10 bases. Losses at the gene ends were 3 bases for V and 2 bases for J; bases not matched to a gene: 10. Germline CDR1 reads GTSNPN; CDR2 reads SVGIG (reference sequence). This CDR3 is 18 amino acids long. Written as DNA, the CDR3 is TGTGCCTGGAGAAGTCTCAGGACAGGGGGGACCTATAATTCACCCCTCCACTTT. It specifies CAWRSLRTGGTYNSPLHF.

This chain uses TRBV2 with TRBJ2-5; 8 nucleotides match TRBD1. Unmatched junction bases numbered 4, after V lost 7 bases and J lost 0 bases. This CDR3 spans 14 amino acids. Germline loops: CDR1 SNHLY, CDR2 FYNNEI. The CDR3 sequence is CASTRTGYQETQYF. The CDR3 bases are TGTGCCAGCACTCGGACAGGGTACCAAGAGACCCAGTACTTC. Full variable domain (rest looked up from reference TRBV2 and TRBJ2-5): EPEVTQTPSHQVTQMGQEVILRCVPISNHLYFYWYRQILGQKVEFLVSFYNNEISEKSEIFDDQFSVERPDGSNFTLKIRSTKLEDSAMYFCASTRTGYQETQYFGPGTRLLVL.

CDR3 sequence: CASSPQRGAPGELFF. The CDR3 DNA reads as TGTGCCAGCTCACCCCAGCGGGGGGCCCCCGGGGAGCTGTTTTTT. The V call is TRBV18, the J call TRBJ2-2, with 9 bases identical to TRBD2. The germline gives CDR1 KGHSH, CDR2 LQKENI. CDR3 size: 15 residues. The trim removed 3 bases at V and 6 bases at J, leaving 5 bases unmatched.

This sequence joins TRBV4-1 and TRBJ2-1; 7 bases fit TRBD2. The V gene's germline CDR1 is MGHRA and CDR2 YSYEKL. The junction had 12 bases not matched to a gene; V was cut back by 4 bases and J by 3 bases. CDR3 length: 17 residues. The CDR3 nucleotides are TGCGCCAGCAGCCCGGGGGGAGCGAGATCCTACTACAATGAGCAGTTCTTC. This encodes CASSPGGARSYYNEQFF.

The rearrangement uses TRBV2 and TRBJ1-5, with 9 bases identical to TRBD1. Germline V lookup: CDR1 SNHLY, CDR2 FYNNEI. With 5 bases clipped from V and 6 bases from J, the junction kept 5 bases outside the gene matches. This CDR3 contains 14 residues. The CDR3 DNA is TGTGCCAGCAGTTCACAGACAGGGGGTCAGCCCCAGCATTTT. Translated: CASSSQTGGQPQHF.

The chain joins TRBV28 to TRBJ1-2; 11 bases are shared with TRBD1. V was pared by 8 bases and J by 3 bases, with 8 bases of the junction left unmatched. This CDR3 is built from 15 residues. The germline CDR1 and CDR2 sequences are MDHEN and SYDVKM. CDR3 DNA: TGTGCCAGCGCATCCTGGACAGGGGGCTACTATGGCTACACCTTC. This gives the protein CASASWTGGYYGYTF.

This chain joins TRBV6-6 and TRBJ1-6, with TRBD1 as a possible D gene (5 bases). Germline V gene sequence: CDR1 MNHNY, CDR2 SVGAGI (reference sequence). Trimming pared 7 bases from V and 14 bases from J, leaving 18 bases between. CDR3 length equals 13 residues. CDR3: CASTDIVVLTLHF. The DNA of the CDR3 is TGTGCCAGCACGGACATCGTGGTTTTGACCCTCCACTTT.

The chain couples TRBV5-6 to TRBJ1-2; 10 nucleotides line up with TRBD1. Germline values: CDR1 SGHDT, CDR2 YYEEEE. V was pared by 5 bases and J by 4 bases, with 8 bases of the junction left unmatched. CDR3 size: 15 residues. The CDR3 DNA is TGTGCCAGCAGTAGTGTGGGACAGGGGTTCTATGGCTACACCTTC. It yields the protein CASSSVGQGFYGYTF.

In nucleotides, the CDR3 is TGTGCCAGCTCCGGGACAGGGGCTGAAGCTTTCTTT. Translation gives CASSGTGAEAFF. The J gene is TRBJ1-1, the V gene TRBV18, with TRBD1 identical over 10 bases. The V and J ends lost 6 bases and 6 bases, in that order; junction bases with no gene match: 1. The V gene's germline CDR1 is KGHSH and CDR2 LQKENI. The CDR3 has 12 residues.

This clone was detected only a few times. This chain joins TRBV2 and TRBJ1-2; 9 nucleotides line up with TRBD1. This CDR3 spans 14 amino acids. V lost 5 bases, J lost 5 bases, and 6 bases stayed unmatched. Looked up from germline, CDR1 is SNHLY and CDR2 is FYNNEI. The CDR3: CASSWGGQGYGYTF. DNA of the CDR3: TGTGCCAGCAGTTGGGGGGGACAGGGATATGGCTACACCTTC.

V usage is TRBV6-5 and J usage is TRBJ2-5; 7 positions agree with TRBD1. Gene TRBJ2-7 matches the end of the DNA better, so the J call may be wrong. CDR3 length: 15 residues. Germline CDR1 reads MNHEY; CDR2 reads SVGAGI. The CDR3 nucleotides read TGTGCCAGCAGTTACTCAGGACAGGAGTCCTACGAGCAGTACTTC. The encoded protein is CASSYSGQESYEQYF.

The chain links TRBV13 to TRBJ2-1; 9 bases agree with TRBD2. CDR3 size: 16 residues. Germline V gene sequence: CDR1 PRHDT, CDR2 FYEKMQ (reference sequence). After removal of 4 bases from V and 4 bases from J, the junction contained 8 bases not matched to a gene. Written as DNA, the CDR3 is TGTGCCAGCAGCTCCCCGGGACTAGCCCTATACAATGAGCAGTTCTTC. Amino acids: CASSSPGLALYNEQFF.

The rearrangement uses TRBV6-6 and TRBJ1-6; a possible D gene is TRBD1 (6 bases). This CDR3 has 15 amino acids. V was trimmed by 5 bases and J by 8 bases, leaving 16 bases between them. Germline V gene sequence: CDR1 MNHNY, CDR2 SVGAGI (reference sequence). As DNA, the CDR3 is TGTGCCAGCAGTGCGGACAGCGCTCGGGATTCACCCCTCCACTTT. Translating it yields CASSADSARDSPLHF.

V is TRBV13 and J is TRBJ2-2, with D unclear. Trimming shortened V by 0 bases and J by 8 bases, and 4 bases separated the two germline ends. CDR3 size: 12 residues. Per germline, CDR1 PRHDT and CDR2 FYEKMQ (reference sequence). This CDR3 is CASSLGLGELFF. The CDR3 DNA is TGTGCCAGCAGCTTAGGTCTGGGGGAGCTGTTTTTT. The whole variable domain, filled in from reference TRBV13 and TRBJ2-2, reads AAGVIQSPRHLIKEKRETATLKCYPIPRHDTVYWYQQGPGQDPQFLISFYEKMQSDKGSIPDRFSAQQFSDYHSELNMSSLELGDSALYFCASSLGLGELFFGEGSRLTVL.

This clone was counted once. The chain links TRBV5-8 to TRBJ2-7, with TRBD2 identical over 13 bases. J lost 4 bases, V lost 0 bases, and 4 bases had no gene match. The CDR3 has 16 residues. The germline V gene encodes CDR1 SGHTS and CDR2 YDEGEE. DNA of the CDR3: TGTGCCAGCAGCTTGGCGGGGACTAGCGGGGCATACGAGCAGTACTTC. Translation: CASSLAGTSGAYEQYF.

The rearrangement joins TRBV6-6 to TRBJ2-7; 9 bases match TRBD1. The CDR3 contains 16 residues. Looked up from germline, CDR1 is MNHNY and CDR2 is SVGAGI (reference sequence). V shed 2 bases and J 0 bases; nucleotides not matched to a gene: 5. DNA for the CDR3: TGTGCCAGCAGTTACCCGACAGGGGGGTTCTCCTACGAGCAGTACTTC. Protein: CASSYPTGGFSYEQYF.

The gene calls are TRBV19 and TRBJ2-7; TRBD2 aligns across 9 bases. Looked up from germline, CDR1 is LNHDA and CDR2 is SQIVND (reference sequence). The length of the CDR3 is 13 residues. The V gene end was trimmed by 6 bases and the J gene end by 7 bases; junction bases not matched to a gene: 7. The CDR3 is CASSLSGGLEQYF. The DNA of the CDR3 is TGTGCCAGTAGCCTTAGCGGGGGCCTAGAGCAGTACTTC.

The CDR3 reads CASSPQGAVYEQYF. DNA for the CDR3: TGTGCCAGCAGTCCCCAGGGGGCGGTTTACGAGCAGTACTTC. V gene TRBV28 combines with J gene TRBJ2-7; the match to TRBD1 covers 8 bases. The CDR3 covers 14 residues. Germline assignment: CDR1 MDHEN and CDR2 SYDVKM. Trimming took 5 bases from V and 4 from J; bases not matched to a gene: 7.

This clone has a handful of counts. The chain couples TRBV18 to TRBJ2-1, with TRBD2 matching 12 bases. The CDR3 has 14 residues. V dropped 6 bases and J dropped 6; count of bases not matched to a gene: 3. Germline CDR1 KGHSH, CDR2 LQKENI. CDR3 nucleotides: TGTGCCAGCTCTCTAGCGGGGGGGCCCAATGAGCAGTTCTTC. Translated: CASSLAGGPNEQFF.

V and J are TRBV2 and TRBJ2-5; D might be TRBD1 (5 bases). Germline assignment: CDR1 SNHLY and CDR2 FYNNEI. Trimming cost V 5 bases and J 0 bases, with 10 bases left between them. The CDR3 is 14 residues long. In DNA form, the CDR3 reads TGTGCCAGCAGTCGCGACAGAAACCAAGAGACCCAGTACTTC. It yields the protein CASSRDRNQETQYF.

The V gene is TRBV4-3, the J gene TRBJ2-7; TRBD1 is a possible D gene (6 bases). V dropped 0 bases and J dropped 0 bases, with 15 bases sitting between them. The CDR3 spans 17 residues. Looked up from germline, CDR1 is LGHNA and CDR2 is YSLEER. CDR3 protein: CASSQDFDRFISYEQYF. The CDR3 nucleotides are TGCGCCAGCAGCCAAGATTTTGACAGGTTCATCTCCTACGAGCAGTACTTC.

The V gene is TRBV27, the J gene TRBJ1-1; D perhaps matches TRBD1 (5 bases). This CDR3 comprises 13 residues. Looked up from germline, CDR1 is MNHEY and CDR2 is SMNVEV (reference sequence). The germline V and J ends were trimmed by 3 bases and 1 base, with 6 bases remaining between them. CDR3 coding DNA: TGTGCCAGCAGTTTGGGGGGGAACACTGAAGCTTTCTTT. Protein product: CASSLGGNTEAFF.

This clone occurred once. The chain is built from TRBV6-5 and TRBJ2-3; 9 nucleotides match TRBD1. From germline, CDR1 is MNHEY and CDR2 SVGAGI. This CDR3 region has 16 residues. J was trimmed by 5 bases and V by 4 bases; bases with no gene match: 10. DNA for the CDR3: TGTGCCAGCAGTTCGACAGGGGGTAGGAGGGTAGATACGCAGTATTTT. Translating gives CASSSTGGRRVDTQYF.